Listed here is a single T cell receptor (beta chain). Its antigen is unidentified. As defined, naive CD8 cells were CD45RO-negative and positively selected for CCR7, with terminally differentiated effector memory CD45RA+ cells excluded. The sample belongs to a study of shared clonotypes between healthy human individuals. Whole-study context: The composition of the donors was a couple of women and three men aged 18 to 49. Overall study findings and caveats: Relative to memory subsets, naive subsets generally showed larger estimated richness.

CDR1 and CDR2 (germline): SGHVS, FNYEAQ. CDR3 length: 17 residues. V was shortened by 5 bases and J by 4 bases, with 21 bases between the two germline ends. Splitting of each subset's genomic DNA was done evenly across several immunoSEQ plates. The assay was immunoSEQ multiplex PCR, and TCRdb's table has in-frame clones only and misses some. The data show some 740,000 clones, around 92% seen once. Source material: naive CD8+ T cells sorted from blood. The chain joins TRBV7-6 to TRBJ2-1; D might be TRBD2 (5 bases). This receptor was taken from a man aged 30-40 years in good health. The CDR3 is CASSPFVPPGEYNEQFF. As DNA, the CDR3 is TGTGCCAGCAGCCCCTTTGTCCCTCCCGGGGAGTACAATGAGCAGTTCTTC. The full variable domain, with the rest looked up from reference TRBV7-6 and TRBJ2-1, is GAGVSQSPRYKVTKRGQDVALRCDPISGHVSLYWYRQALGQGPEFLTYFNYEAQQDKSGLPNDRFSAERPEGSISTLTIQRTEQRDSAMYRCASSPFVPPGEYNEQFFGPGTRLTVL.